These T cell receptor beta chains were read from a single sample in a study of blood T cells in healthy people across ages. TCRdb re-called the 5' RACE reads with MiXCR, one entry per CDR3 protein. The repertoire holds some 760,000 distinct CDR3 sequences, with around 25% as singletons. These records were also assigned to another study, of T cells of mothers and their children.

The sequenced sample consisted of blood. These receptors all come from a boy aged 10-17 years in good health. Each CDR3 is given with its conserved first and last residue. A D gene is named only where the DNA matches it firmly. A clone size is listed for some rows: how often the clone was seen (once, few, many), or a class if it is expanded.

>TRBJ1-5|.|.|TRBV28
TGTGCCATACGGGGGGCCCATCAGCCCCAGCATTTT
CAIRGAHQPQHF
>TRBJ2-5|few|TRBD2|TRBV3-1
TGTGCCAGCAGCCGAGGGACTAGCGGGGGGGCAGAGACCCAGTACTTC
CASSRGTSGGAETQYF
>TRBJ2-7|few|TRBD1|TRBV7-2
TGTGCCAGCAGCTTATCAAGGGGGCGCCTCTACGAGCAGTACTTC
CASSLSRGRLYEQYF
>TRBJ2-3|.|TRBD2|TRBV7-6
TGTGCCAGCAGCCCACTAGCGGGAGGGCCTCTACAGTATTTT
CASSPLAGGPLQYF
>TRBJ1-4|.|TRBD1|TRBV5-1
TGCGCCAGCAGCTTGAGACAGGGGAGGGGCGAAAAACTGTTTTTT
CASSLRQGRGEKLFF
>TRBJ1-4|.|.|TRBV7-2
TGTGCCAGCAGCATGGACAGAAGTAATGAAAAACTGTTTTTT
CASSMDRSNEKLFF
>TRBJ1-2|.|.|TRBV20-1
TGCAGTGCTCCCGCTACTGGGGAGCATAACTATGGTTACACCTTC
CSAPATGEHNYGYTF
>TRBJ1-6|few|.|TRBV12-3/TRBV12-4
TGTGCCAGCAGTTCTTATCCAAATTCACCCCTCCACTTT
CASSSYPNSPLHF
>TRBJ2-7|.|.|TRBV20-1
TGCAGTGCTAAAGACTACGGGGTGGTCGAGCAGTACTTC
CSAKDYGVVEQYF
>TRBJ2-1|.|TRBD1|TRBV7-2
TGTGCCAGCAGCCTACGATGGGACAGGGTATACAATGAGCAGTTCTTC
CASSLRWDRVYNEQFF
>TRBJ2-7|.|.|TRBV13
TGTGCCAGCAGCTTAGAGGGGTTGGAGCAGTACTTC
CASSLEGLEQYF
>TRBJ1-6|.|.|TRBV7-2
TGTGCCAGCGGCAGGGCGAGCTCCTATAATTCACCCCTCCACTTT
CASGRASSYNSPLHF
>TRBJ2-7|few|.|TRBV10-3
TGTGCCATCAGTGAATCTACGACAGGGAGGTACGAGCAGTACTTC
CAISESTTGRYEQYF
>TRBJ1-2|.|.|TRBV7-9
TGTGCCAGCAGCTTAGCTATGACGGGAAACTATGGCTACACCTTC
CASSLAMTGNYGYTF
>TRBJ2-3|.|TRBD1|TRBV12-3/TRBV12-4
TGTGCCAGCAGTTGGACAGGGGTGAGAGATACGCAGTATTTT
CASSWTGVRDTQYF
>TRBJ2-5|few|TRBD2|TRBV5-1
TGCGCCAGCAGCTTGGCTAGCGGGACCGAACAGACCCAGTACTTC
CASSLASGTEQTQYF
>TRBJ1-1|.|.|TRBV4-3
TGCGCCAGCGGAGGGCACACCGGGTCCGCGGGTACTGAAGCTTTCTTT
CASGGHTGSAGTEAFF
>TRBJ2-1|.|TRBD1|TRBV6-1
TGTGCCAGCAGTGAGCCGGGACAGGGATCCTACAATGAGCAGTTCTTC
CASSEPGQGSYNEQFF
>TRBJ1-1|.|.|TRBV11-2
TGTGCCAGCAGCACCGGGACACACAACACTGAAGCTTTCTTT
CASSTGTHNTEAFF
>TRBJ2-5|.|.|TRBV29-1
TGCAGCGTTGAAAAGGACCTCGAGACCCAGTACTTC
CSVEKDLETQYF
>TRBJ1-2|.|TRBD1|TRBV20-1
TGCAGTGCTACCACAGGGGGCCATGGCTACACCTTC
CSATTGGHGYTF
>TRBJ1-2|.|.|TRBV29-1
TGCAGCGTTGAAGATCGGGGCGGCTACACCTTC
CSVEDRGGYTF
>TRBJ1-1|.|.|TRBV5-6
TGTGCCAGCAGCTTGGGAGTAGTCACTGAAGCTTTCTTT
CASSLGVVTEAFF
>TRBJ2-1|few|TRBD2|TRBV28
TGTGCCTCCAAGCACCGCGGGAGGGACAATGAGCAGTTCTTC
CASKHRGRDNEQFF
>TRBJ2-7|.|TRBD2|TRBV20-1
TGCAGTGCTATTACTAGCGGGAGCTCCTACGAGCAGTACTTC
CSAITSGSSYEQYF
>TRBJ2-1|.|.|TRBV29-1
TGCAGCGTTCAAGCGCCCTACTCCTACAATGAGCAGTTCTTC
CSVQAPYSYNEQFF
>TRBJ1-2|few|TRBD1|TRBV28
TGTGCCAGCACCCCTCCGGGACAGGGCTACTATGGCTACACCTTC
CASTPPGQGYYGYTF
>TRBJ1-2|.|.|TRBV6-2/TRBV6-3
TGTGCCAGCAGCGAAACAGGGTCTGCCTATGGCTACACCTTC
CASSETGSAYGYTF
>TRBJ2-1|few|TRBD1|TRBV19
TGTGCCAGTAGTATCTTTGGACAGGTTGAGCAGTTCTTC
CASSIFGQVEQFF